The 24 T cell receptor beta chains given below trace back to one sample, sequenced in a study of identical twins. TCRdb fed the 5' RACE reads into MiXCR, producing one record per CDR3 protein. Of roughly 500,000 distinct CDR3 sequences listed, under 25% are singletons. This sample was shared with a second study, whose subject was T cells expressing NK-cell markers.

Sequencing used CD4+ T cells sorted from blood. Receptor source: a woman under 30 in good health.

The chain recombines TRBV7-8 with TRBJ2-5; D gene ambiguous. V was pared by 3 bases and J by 3 bases, with 14 bases between. This CDR3 region has 15 residues. The germline V gene has CDR1 SGHVS and CDR2 FQNEAQ. The CDR3 here is CASSFYPIREETQYF. CDR3 nucleotide sequence: TGTGCCAGCAGCTTTTATCCTATAAGGGAAGAGACCCAGTACTTC.

The chain couples TRBV5-4 to TRBJ2-5; TRBD2 matches at 13 bases. J lost 5 bases, V lost 2 bases, and 3 bases had no gene match. From germline, CDR1 is SGHNT and CDR2 YYREEE (reference sequence). This CDR3 has 15 amino acids. CDR3 sequence reads: CASSFGTSGAETQYF. CDR3 bases: TGTGCCAGCAGCTTCGGGACTAGCGGGGCGGAGACCCAGTACTTC.

The chain joins TRBV12-5 to TRBJ2-2, with D unclear. CDR1 is LGHNT, CDR2 FRNRAP, per germline. The V end lost 3 bases, the J end lost 6 bases, and 2 bases lay between the germline ends. The CDR3 length is 11 residues. The CDR3 bases are TGTGCTAGTGGTTTTGCCGGGGAGCTGTTTTTT. Its protein product is CASGFAGELFF.

V usage is TRBV10-3 and J usage is TRBJ2-1, with TRBD2 as a possible D gene (5 bases). CDR3 size: 15 residues. Trimming took off 10 bases at V and 2 bases at J, with 18 bases between the two ends. Germline V CDR1 and CDR2: ENHRY, SYGVKD. The CDR3 loop reads CASSRAGPPYNEQFF. CDR3 in DNA: TGTGCCAGCTCGAGGGCGGGCCCACCCTACAATGAGCAGTTCTTC.

This clonotype occurred a few times. The chain combines TRBV20-1 with TRBJ2-7; 10 bases match TRBD2. The CDR3 is made up of 15 amino acids. The ends lost 0 bases at V and 9 bases at J; junction bases unmatched: 11. Germline CDR1 reads DFQATT; CDR2 reads SNEGSKA (reference sequence). CDR3 nucleotide sequence: TGCAGTGCTAGAGATCCGGGACTAGCGTACCGCGGGCAGTACTTC. Translation gives CSARDPGLAYRGQYF.

This clonotype was detected only a few times. The chain combines TRBV6-6 with TRBJ2-3; the D is unclear. CDR3 size: 13 residues. Germline values: CDR1 MNHNY, CDR2 SVGAGI (reference sequence). V lost 2 bases and J 6 bases, leaving 9 bases between the germline ends. Here the CDR3 reads CASSYPSDDTQYF. The CDR3 DNA follows: TGTGCCAGCAGTTACCCGTCGGACGATACGCAGTATTTT.

The chain combines TRBV7-9 with TRBJ2-2; D gene unclear. Trimming shortened V by 2 bases and J by 7 bases, and 20 bases separated the two germline ends. Germline values: CDR1 SEHNR, CDR2 FQNEAQ (reference sequence). This CDR3 contains 17 residues. CDR3 sequence: CASSLRERPDGSGELFF. DNA for the CDR3: TGTGCCAGCAGCTTAAGGGAACGGCCCGATGGTAGCGGGGAGCTGTTTTTT.

This clonotype appeared a few times. V gene TRBV29-1 combines with J gene TRBJ2-3, with unresolved D. CDR1 is SQVTM, CDR2 ANQGSEA, per germline. Trimming cost V 0 bases and J 4 bases, with 11 bases left between them. The CDR3 runs to 14 residues. DNA of the CDR3: TGCAGCGTTGAAGATCGAGTCCTCCCAGATACGCAGTATTTT. It specifies CSVEDRVLPDTQYF.

The table lists this clonotype with a few counts. V and J are TRBV10-1 and TRBJ2-3; the D gene is possibly TRBD1 (6 bases). CDR3 length: 13 amino acids. Germline-derived CDR1 and CDR2 are WNHNN and SYGVQD (reference sequence). The V gene lost 0 bases and the J gene lost 5 bases, with 6 bases spanning the gap. This CDR3 is CASSESTGDTQYF. DNA for the CDR3: TGCGCCAGCAGTGAGTCGACAGGAGATACGCAGTATTTT.

This clonotype was picked up a small number of times. The CDR3 region is CASSLIGFRTDTQYF. For the CDR3, the DNA is TGCGCCAGCAGCTTGATCGGCTTTCGCACAGATACGCAGTATTTT. The chain employs TRBV5-1 and TRBJ2-3; D gene uncertain. Deletions cut 1 base from V and 1 base from J, with 10 bases between. Germline CDR1 is SGHRS and CDR2 is YFSETQ. This CDR3 contains 15 residues.

The chain joins TRBV6-2 or TRBV6-3 to TRBJ2-1; 10 bases agree with TRBD1. The CDR3 totals 14 residues. Germline CDR1 and CDR2: MNHEY and SVGEGT. The J segment lost 10 bases and the V segment lost 5 bases, leaving 8 bases of the junction unmatched. CDR3 sequence: CASSQRDRGREQFF. DNA for the CDR3: TGTGCCAGCAGTCAACGGGACAGGGGAAGGGAGCAGTTCTTC.

J is TRBJ1-1 and V is TRBV5-1; a weak D match, TRBD1 (6 bases). Trimming pared 4 bases from V and 1 base from J, leaving 11 bases between. This CDR3 has 14 residues. Germline lookup yields CDR1 SGHRS and CDR2 YFSETQ. Here the CDR3 reads CASSPGTTNTEAFF. CDR3 sequence (DNA): TGCGCCAGCAGCCCTGGGACAACGAACACTGAAGCTTTCTTT. The full variable domain, its missing parts supplied by reference TRBV5-1 and TRBJ1-1, is KAGVTQTPRYLIKTRGQQVTLSCSPISGHRSVSWYQQTPGQGLQFLFEYFSETQRNKGNFPGRFSGRQFSNSRSEMNVSTLELGDSALYLCASSPGTTNTEAFFGQGTRLTVV.

The J gene is TRBJ2-7, the V gene TRBV6-1, with D possibly matching TRBD2 (6 bases). The CDR3 spans 14 residues. The V gene lost 6 bases and the J gene lost 4 bases, with 16 bases spanning the gap. CDR1 is MNHNS and CDR2 is SASEGT in the germline V gene. The CDR3 coding sequence is TGTGCCAGCAGACCGGGACTCTGGACGTACGAGCAGTACTTC. This encodes CASRPGLWTYEQYF.

V and J are TRBV6-5 and TRBJ2-7, with 8 bases that match TRBD1. The germline V gene has CDR1 MNHEY and CDR2 SVGAGI. V dropped 0 bases and J dropped 5; count of bases not matched to a gene: 9. The CDR3 is 16 amino acids. DNA of the CDR3: TGTGCCAGCAGTTACTCCCTATCAGGGGGCATGAACGAGCAGTACTTC. This translates into CASSYSLSGGMNEQYF.

There are a few counts of this clonotype. The V and J genes are TRBV20-1 and TRBJ1-1; 9 bases match TRBD1. The CDR3 contains 13 residues. The trim removed 5 bases at V and 1 base at J, leaving 2 bases unmatched. The V gene's germline CDR1 is DFQATT and CDR2 SNEGSKA (reference sequence). DNA for the CDR3: TGCAGTGCTCAGACAGGGGGGAACACTGAAGCTTTCTTT. It encodes CSAQTGGNTEAFF.

The chain uses TRBV10-3 and TRBJ2-7; 12 bases are a match to TRBD1. Germline assignment: CDR1 ENHRY and CDR2 SYGVKD. CDR3 length: 18 residues. Germline trimming cut 7 bases from V and 5 bases from J; bases unmatched to any gene: 18. As DNA, the CDR3 is TGTGCCATCAAGACTACGCCGGGGACAGGGGGCGAAATGCACGAGCAGTACTTC. It encodes CAIKTTPGTGGEMHEQYF.

The J gene is TRBJ2-3, the V gene TRBV7-2, with 7 nucleotides matching TRBD2. The CDR3 is made up of 16 amino acids. The junction had 14 bases not matched to a gene; V was cut back by 5 bases and J by 6 bases. Per the germline V gene, CDR1 is SGHTA and CDR2 is FQGNSA. In DNA form, the CDR3 reads TGTGCCAGCAGCCCACGGGGAGGGACTCACTACGATACGCAGTATTTT. The encoded protein is CASSPRGGTHYDTQYF.

The chain is built from TRBV28 and TRBJ2-1, with D unclear. From germline, CDR1 is MDHEN and CDR2 SYDVKM. This CDR3 is built from 16 residues. The germline V and J ends were trimmed by 7 bases and 6 bases, with 22 bases remaining between them. The CDR3 region is CASIFQATGRSNEQFF. CDR3 coding DNA: TGTGCCAGCATTTTCCAGGCTACCGGTAGGAGCAATGAGCAGTTCTTC.

The V and J genes are TRBV10-3 and TRBJ1-2; possibly TRBD1 for D (5 bases). This CDR3 is built from 15 residues. The germline V gene encodes CDR1 ENHRY and CDR2 SYGVKD. V was pared by 7 bases and J by 6 bases, with 21 bases between. The chain's CDR3 is CAINGGIGQENGYTF. The CDR3 nucleotides are TGTGCCATCAACGGGGGGATTGGACAAGAGAATGGCTACACCTTC.

This chain links TRBV19 with TRBJ1-2, with D possibly TRBD1 on 6 matching bases. V was shortened by 7 bases and J by 6 bases, with 12 bases between the two germline ends. Germline CDR1 LNHDA, CDR2 SQIVND (reference sequence). The CDR3 totals 12 residues. In DNA form, the CDR3 reads TGTGCCAGTATGGGGGGCGCAAATGGCTACACCTTC. Amino acid sequence: CASMGGANGYTF.

The chain links TRBV2 to TRBJ1-2; D gene uncertain. Deletions cut 7 bases from V and 4 bases from J, with 10 bases between. This CDR3 spans 12 amino acids. From germline, CDR1 is SNHLY and CDR2 FYNNEI. CDR3 residues: CASIKTFYGYTF. Here the CDR3 DNA reads TGTGCCAGCATCAAAACTTTCTATGGCTACACCTTC.

The chain has TRBV20-1 and TRBJ2-7; 7 bases are a match to TRBD2. V lost 5 bases to trimming and J lost 2 bases; unmatched junction nucleotides: 3. Germline V gene lookup returns CDR1 DFQATT and CDR2 SNEGSKA (reference sequence). The CDR3 extends over 12 amino acids. CDR3 sequence: CSAASGAYEQYF. DNA for the CDR3: TGCAGTGCTGCTAGCGGCGCCTACGAGCAGTACTTC.

The rearrangement joins TRBV20-1 to TRBJ2-5, with D hard to call. Trimming pared 6 bases from V and 4 bases from J, leaving 12 bases between. Germline assignment: CDR1 DFQATT and CDR2 SNEGSKA (reference sequence). The CDR3 is made up of 12 amino acids. In nucleotides, the CDR3 is TGCAGTGCGGCTACGAGAACAGAGACCCAGTACTTC. Translating gives CSAATRTETQYF.

This clonotype has ten or more counts. V is TRBV9 and J is TRBJ2-2, with TRBD1 matching 7 bases. There are 14 residues in the CDR3. Per the germline V gene, CDR1 is SGDLS and CDR2 is YYNGEE. V shed 3 bases, J shed 6 bases, and the junction held 5 bases outside the gene matches. This CDR3 reads CASSAQTGPGELFF. The CDR3 DNA sequence: TGTGCCAGCAGCGCACAGACAGGGCCCGGGGAGCTGTTTTTT. The full variable domain, with the rest looked up from reference TRBV9 and TRBJ2-2, is DSGVTQTPKHLITATGQRVTLRCSPRSGDLSVYWYQQSLDQGLQFLIQYYNGEERAKGNILERFSAQQFPDLHSELNLSSLELGDSALYFCASSAQTGPGELFFGEGSRLTVL.